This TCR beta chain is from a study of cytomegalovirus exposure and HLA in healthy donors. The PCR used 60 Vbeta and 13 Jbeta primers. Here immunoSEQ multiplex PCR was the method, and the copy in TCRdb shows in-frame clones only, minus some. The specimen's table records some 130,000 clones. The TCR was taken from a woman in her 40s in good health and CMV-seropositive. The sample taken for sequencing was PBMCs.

CDR3 DNA sequence: TGCGCCAGCAGCTCGGGAGAGGTCCTTAGCTCCTACAATGAGCAGTTCTTC. Encoded protein: CASSSGEVLSSYNEQFF. The gene calls are TRBV5-1 and TRBJ2-1, with D possibly matching TRBD2 (6 bases). The CDR3 has 17 amino acids. The germline V gene encodes CDR1 SGHRS and CDR2 YFSETQ. V was trimmed by 3 bases and J by 0 bases, leaving 16 bases between them.